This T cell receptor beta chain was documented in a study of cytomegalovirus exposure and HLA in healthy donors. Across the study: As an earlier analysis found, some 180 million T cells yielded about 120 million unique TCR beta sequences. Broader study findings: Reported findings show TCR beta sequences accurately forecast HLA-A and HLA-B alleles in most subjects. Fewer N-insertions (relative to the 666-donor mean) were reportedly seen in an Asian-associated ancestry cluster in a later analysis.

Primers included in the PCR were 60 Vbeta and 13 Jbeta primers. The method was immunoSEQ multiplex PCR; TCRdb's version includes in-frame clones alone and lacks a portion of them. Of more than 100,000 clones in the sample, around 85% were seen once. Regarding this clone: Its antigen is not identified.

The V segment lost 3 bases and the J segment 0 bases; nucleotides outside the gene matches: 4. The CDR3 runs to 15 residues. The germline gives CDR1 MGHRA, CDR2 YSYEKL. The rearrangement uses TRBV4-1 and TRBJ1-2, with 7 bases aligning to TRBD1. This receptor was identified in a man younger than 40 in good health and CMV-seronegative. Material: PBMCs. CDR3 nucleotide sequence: TGCGCCAGCAGCCATCCCACAGGGGCTAACTATGGCTACACCTTC. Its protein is CASSHPTGANYGYTF.